This T cell receptor (beta chain) was documented in a study of blood T cell repertoires in COVID-19. Methods used by the authors: Reference gene primers were amplified, and this amplification served to estimate nucleated cell counts. Repertoires were generated with immunoSEQ multiplex PCR, while TCRdb's copy carries only in-frame clones and drops some. D and trimming were read from the DNA, whereas the V and J calls and clone size are those reported in that table. The table shows 50,000 to 80,000 clones, with more than 70% occurring only once. Sequenced material: peripheral blood. The receptor was derived from a man between 45 and 60 years old with active COVID-19.

The CDR3 region is CASSQSGGRGGGYTF. CDR3 bases: TGTGCCAGCAGCCAATCGGGGGGCAGGGGAGGCGGCTACACCTTC. The chain has TRBV3-1 (or the pseudogene TRBV3-2) and TRBJ1-2; TRBD1 might be the D (6 bases). With 2 bases removed from V and 8 bases from J, the gap between germline ends came to 18 bases. Germline V gene data show CDR1 as LGHDT and CDR2 as YNNKEL (reference sequence). The CDR3 loop spans 15 amino acids.